A single sample gave rise to the 19 T cell receptor beta chains below, sequenced in a study of cytomegalovirus exposure and HLA in healthy donors. 13 Jbeta primers and 60 Vbeta primers were used for the PCR. TCRdb's copy holds only in-frame clones and misses some; the assay was immunoSEQ multiplex PCR. The data contain some 130,000 clones, 65% to 70% of them seen just once; the ten biggest clones take up around 1.6%. Source material: PBMCs. These receptors came from a human donor in good health.

The V call is TRBV7-9, the J call TRBJ1-5; 7 positions agree with TRBD1. J was trimmed by 0 bases and V by 0 bases; bases with no gene match: 2. The CDR3 is 16 residues long. Germline assignment: CDR1 SEHNR and CDR2 FQNEAQ (reference sequence). CDR3: CASSLASGGSNQPQHF. DNA of the CDR3: TGTGCCAGCAGCTTAGCATCAGGGGGTAGCAATCAGCCCCAGCATTTT.

This clone has only a few counts. The chain recombines TRBV9 with TRBJ2-2; D gene ambiguous. CDR1 is SGDLS, CDR2 YYNGEE, per germline. V lost 0 bases to trimming and J lost 4 bases, with 7 bases between them. This CDR3 comprises 14 residues. The DNA of the CDR3 is TGTGCCAGCAGCGTAGACACGGGCACCGGGGAGCTGTTTTTT. Protein product: CASSVDTGTGELFF.

This clone was counted between two and nine times. The chain employs TRBV28 and TRBJ2-1; maybe TRBD1 (6 bases). The germline V gene encodes CDR1 MDHEN and CDR2 SYDVKM. The CDR3 runs 14 residues. The V end lost 5 bases, the J end lost 3 bases, and 11 bases lay between the germline ends. CDR3 DNA sequence: TGTGCCAGCAGTGGGGACACCAACTACAATGAGCAGTTCTTC. As protein: CASSGDTNYNEQFF.

This chain joins TRBV5-4 and TRBJ2-7, with D tentatively TRBD1 (5 bases). CDR3 size: 13 residues. V was pared by 2 bases and J by 6 bases, with 12 bases between. Per the germline V gene, CDR1 is SGHNT and CDR2 is YYREEE (reference sequence). The CDR3 is CASSFGQGSEQYF. The CDR3 bases are TGTGCCAGCAGCTTTGGGCAGGGCAGCGAGCAGTACTTC. Supplemented by reference TRBV5-4 and TRBJ2-7, the full variable domain reads ETGVTQSPTHLIKTRGQQVTLRCSSQSGHNTVSWYQQALGQGPQFIFQYYREEENGRGNFPPRFSGLQFPNYSSELNVNALELDDSALYLCASSFGQGSEQYFGPGTRLTVT.

Notes on this clone: Germline is not matched at one junction end, which may reflect a read error. The J gene is TRBJ2-4, the V gene TRBV4-3; 8 positions agree with TRBD1. The CDR3 runs to 14 residues. CDR1 and CDR2 from the germline V gene are LGHNA and YSLEER. DNA for the CDR3: TGCACCAGCAGCCCAGGACAGGGCAAAAACATTCAGTACTTC. This encodes CTSSPGQGKNIQYF.

CDR3 nucleotide sequence: TGTGCCAGCAGTGGGACAGGGAACTATGGCTACACCTTC. Residues: CASSGTGNYGYTF. V gene TRBV2 combines with J gene TRBJ1-2; 8 bases are a match to TRBD1. CDR3 length equals 13 residues. The junction had 0 bases not matched to a gene; V was cut back by 4 bases and J by 2 bases. CDR1 and CDR2 from the germline V gene are SNHLY and FYNNEI.

CDR3 amino acids: CASSLAGTKDYNEQFF. Written as DNA, the CDR3 is TGTGCCAGCAGTTTAGCCGGGACTAAGGACTACAATGAGCAGTTCTTC. The chain is built from TRBV28 and TRBJ2-1, with TRBD2 matching over 7 bases. J was trimmed by 3 bases and V by 2 bases; bases with no gene match: 7. Germline assignment: CDR1 MDHEN and CDR2 SYDVKM. This CDR3 comprises 16 residues.

J is TRBJ1-5 and V is TRBV5-5; 12 bases fit TRBD1. The CDR3 is 17 amino acids. After removal of 1 base from V and 3 bases from J, the junction contained 5 bases not matched to a gene. Germline values: CDR1 SGHKS, CDR2 YYEKEE (reference sequence). CDR3 sequence: CASSLLGTGGFNQPQHF. CDR3 coding DNA: TGTGCCAGCAGCTTGCTTGGGACAGGGGGCTTCAATCAGCCCCAGCATTTT.

The chain employs TRBV11-1 and TRBJ2-1, with unresolved D. The ends were cut back, 1 base at V and 7 bases at J, with 5 bases in the middle. This CDR3 is built from 12 residues. Germline V lookup: CDR1 SGHAT, CDR2 FQDESV (reference sequence). CDR3: CASSLGLNEQFF. The CDR3 DNA is TGTGCCAGCAGCTTAGGACTGAATGAGCAGTTCTTC. The complete variable domain, with remaining parts taken from reference TRBV11-1 and TRBJ2-1, reads EAEVAQSPRYKITEKSQAVAFWCDPISGHATLYWYRQILGQGPELLVQFQDESVVDDSQLPKDRFSAERLKGVDSTLKIQPAELGDSAMYLCASSLGLNEQFFGPGTRLTVL.

J is TRBJ2-1 and V is TRBV7-9; TRBD1 matches at 11 bases. The germline gives CDR1 SEHNR, CDR2 FQNEAQ (reference sequence). Unmatched junction bases numbered 4, after V lost 4 bases and J lost 2 bases. This CDR3 is built from 16 residues. For the CDR3, the DNA is TGTGCCAGCAGCTCCGGACAGGGGGCCACCTACAATGAGCAGTTCTTC. Translation gives CASSSGQGATYNEQFF.

The genes are TRBV2 and TRBJ2-1; 16 nucleotides line up with TRBD2. Germline values: CDR1 SNHLY, CDR2 FYNNEI. This CDR3 spans 16 amino acids. The ends lost 3 bases at V and 6 bases at J; junction bases unmatched: 2. The CDR3 DNA reads TGTGCCAGCAGTGAGGGACTAGCGGGAGGGAGCAATGAGCAGTTCTTC. It codes for CASSEGLAGGSNEQFF.

The chain combines TRBV2 with TRBJ2-2; possible D gene TRBD2, 6 bases. V dropped 1 base and J dropped 4 bases, with 10 bases sitting between them. CDR1 is SNHLY and CDR2 is FYNNEI in the germline V gene. The CDR3 contains 15 residues. The CDR3 spells CASSEVPSATGELFF. The CDR3 coding sequence is TGTGCCAGCAGTGAAGTCCCTAGCGCCACCGGGGAGCTGTTTTTT.

The rearrangement uses TRBV5-1 and TRBJ1-5, with TRBD1 as a possible D gene (6 bases). Germline CDR1 SGHRS, CDR2 YFSETQ. CDR3 length: 15 amino acids. With 4 bases removed from V and 7 bases from J, the gap between germline ends came to 18 bases. The CDR3 DNA reads TGCGCCAGCAGCCCTTTTTCAGGGGATAGACAGCCCCAGCATTTT. The encoded protein is CASSPFSGDRQPQHF.

The sample holds a few counts of this clone. This chain joins TRBV14 and TRBJ2-3; 11 bases line up with TRBD2. The ends lost 0 bases at V and 1 base at J; junction bases unmatched: 0. The CDR3 has 16 residues. Germline V gives CDR1 SGHDN, CDR2 FVKESK. The CDR3 is CASSQEGLAGTDTQYF. The CDR3 DNA reads as TGTGCCAGCAGCCAAGAGGGACTAGCGGGCACAGATACGCAGTATTTT.

V and J are TRBV11-3 and TRBJ2-2; D may be TRBD2 (6 bases). Germline V gives CDR1 SGHNT, CDR2 YENEEA. The length of the CDR3 is 14 residues. Trimming shortened V by 3 bases and J by 3 bases, and 8 bases separated the two germline ends. The CDR3 sequence: CASSLGLHTGELFF. The CDR3 bases are TGTGCCAGCAGCTTGGGACTTCACACCGGGGAGCTGTTTTTT.

For the CDR3, the DNA is TGTGCCAGCAGTTTTGGGACAGGGCGTACTGAAGCTTTCTTT. Residues: CASSFGTGRTEAFF. The chain recombines TRBV27 with TRBJ1-1; 9 bases map to TRBD1. The CDR3 sequence is 14 residues long. V was pared by 3 bases and J by 5 bases, with 4 bases of the junction left unmatched. Germline V gene lookup returns CDR1 MNHEY and CDR2 SMNVEV (reference sequence).

J is TRBJ1-1 and V is TRBV4-2; no clear D gene. Germline V gene lookup returns CDR1 LGHNA and CDR2 YNFKEQ. Between the trimmed V and J ends, which lost 1 base and 4 bases, there was a span of 16 bases. This CDR3 comprises 16 residues. The DNA for the CDR3 is TGTGCCAGCAGCCAAGGAACGGAGGGAGGTGGCACTGAAGCTTTCTTT. It codes for CASSQGTEGGGTEAFF.

The CDR3 protein is CASSYSTGVQDTQYF. The DNA for the CDR3 is TGTGCCAGCAGTTACTCGACAGGTGTACAAGATACGCAGTATTTT. The rearrangement links TRBV6-5 to TRBJ2-3, with D possibly matching TRBD1 (6 bases). The CDR3 runs to 15 residues. The V and J ends lost 0 bases and 5 bases respectively, with 12 bases between them. CDR1 and CDR2 (germline): MNHEY, SVGAGI.

This sequence joins TRBV5-1 and TRBJ2-3, with 11 bases aligning to TRBD2. The CDR3 covers 18 residues. With 0 bases clipped from V and 7 bases from J, the junction kept 13 bases outside the gene matches. The germline V gene encodes CDR1 SGHRS and CDR2 YFSETQ. The CDR3 nucleotides read TGCGCCAGCAGCTTGGTAAGCGTCGTAGCGGGAGGGCCGAATACGCAGTATTTT. Translation gives CASSLVSVVAGGPNTQYF.